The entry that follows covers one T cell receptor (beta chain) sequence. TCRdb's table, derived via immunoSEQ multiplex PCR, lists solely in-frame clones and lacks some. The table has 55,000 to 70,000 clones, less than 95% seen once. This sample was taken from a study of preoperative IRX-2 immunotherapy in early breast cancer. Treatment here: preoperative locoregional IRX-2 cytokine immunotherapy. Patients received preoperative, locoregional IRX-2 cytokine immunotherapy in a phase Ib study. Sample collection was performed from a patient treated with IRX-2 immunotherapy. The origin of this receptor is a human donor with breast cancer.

For the CDR3, the DNA is TGTGCCAGCAGCCAAGTGGGAGGTGCCTACGAGCAGTACTTC. This encodes CASSQVGGAYEQYF. The chain has TRBV4-2 and TRBJ2-7, with a weak D call TRBD2 (6 bases). CDR3 size: 14 residues. With 1 base removed from V and 2 bases from J, the gap between germline ends came to 9 bases. CDR1 is LGHNA and CDR2 is YNFKEQ in the germline V gene.